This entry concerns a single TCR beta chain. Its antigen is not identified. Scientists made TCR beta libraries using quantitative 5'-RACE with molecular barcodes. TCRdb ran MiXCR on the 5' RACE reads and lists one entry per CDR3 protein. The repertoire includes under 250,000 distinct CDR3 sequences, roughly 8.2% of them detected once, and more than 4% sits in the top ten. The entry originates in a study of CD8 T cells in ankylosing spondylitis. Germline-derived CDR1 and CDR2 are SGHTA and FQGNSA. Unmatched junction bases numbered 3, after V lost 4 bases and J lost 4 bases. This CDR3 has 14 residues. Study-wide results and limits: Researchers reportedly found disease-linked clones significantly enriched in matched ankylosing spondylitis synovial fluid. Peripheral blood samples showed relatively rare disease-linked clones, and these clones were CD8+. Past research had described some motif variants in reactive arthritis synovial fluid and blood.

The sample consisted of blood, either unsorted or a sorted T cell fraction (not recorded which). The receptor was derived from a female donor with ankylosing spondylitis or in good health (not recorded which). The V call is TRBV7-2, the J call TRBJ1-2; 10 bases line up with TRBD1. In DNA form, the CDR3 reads TGTGCCAGCAGCTCGACAGGGGGCCGCTATGGCTACACCTTC. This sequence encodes CASSSTGGRYGYTF.